A single sample is the source of the 27 T cell receptor beta chains below, sequenced in a study of tissue T cells after allogeneic stem cell transplantation. The time point was: mouse harvest day 7 after allogeneic transplant. Tail vein injection delivered 10^7 T-cell-depleted bone marrow cells and 10^6 splenic CD5+ T cells. Here immunoSEQ multiplex PCR was the method, and the copy in TCRdb shows in-frame clones only, minus some. Of 2,200 or so clones in the sample, roughly 57% are singletons; the top ten hold around two thirds. The sequenced sample was spleen. The receptor source for this set is a female BALB/c mouse given C57BL/6 T cells with graft-versus-host disease after an allogeneic hematopoietic cell transplant.

In the case of this clone: The genes are named according to mouse. The read stops 1 residue short of the end of the CDR3; the missing end is completed from the germline J gene. The chain uses TRBV16 and TRBJ2-3, with D possibly being TRBD1 or TRBD2 (5 bases each). The V end lost 1 base, the J end lost 3 bases, and 5 bases lay between the germline ends. The germline V gene has CDR1 SGHSA and CDR2 FRNQAP. The CDR3 runs to 13 residues. CDR3: CASSLGGAETLYF. The CDR3 bases that were read are TGTGCAAGCAGCTTAGGGGGGGCAGAAACGCTGTAT. Variable domain in full (rest from reference TRBV16 and TRBJ2-3): NAGVIQTPRHKVTGKGQEATLWCEPISGHSAVFWYRQTIVQGLEFLTYFRNQAPIDDSGMPKERFSAQMPNQSHSTLKIQSTQPQDSAVYLCASSLGGAETLYFGSGTRLTVL.

As to this clone: Gene names denote mouse genes. The read terminates 1 residue before the CDR3 end, so the remaining end is supplied by the germline J gene. The chain links TRBV20 to TRBJ2-5, with D perhaps TRBD2 (5 bases). CDR1 and CDR2 from the germline V gene are GFQATS and STVNSAI. Trimming cost V 2 bases and J 3 bases, with 6 bases left between them. The CDR3 consists of 12 residues. The CDR3 sequence is CGARSGQDTQYF. The sequenced CDR3 bases are TGTGGTGCTAGGTCTGGGCAAGACACCCAGTAC.

A word on this clone: Mouse names are used for the genes. The read falls 1 residue short of the CDR3 end, and the missing part is taken from the germline J gene. The V gene is TRBV1, the J gene TRBJ2-2, with 8 bases fitting TRBD2. The CDR3 is 15 residues long. The J segment lost 4 bases and the V segment lost 1 base, leaving 2 bases of the junction unmatched. Germline values: CDR1 NSQYPW, CDR2 LRSPGD (reference sequence). CDR3 amino acids: CTCSAGLGGTGQLYF. CDR3 bases read: TGCACCTGCAGTGCAGGCCTGGGGGGCACCGGGCAGCTCTAC.

Remarks on this clone: The germline and genes are mouse ones. The read ends 1 residue shy of where the CDR3 ends; the end is completed using the germline J gene. The chain employs TRBV13-2 and TRBJ2-4; 8 nucleotides agree with TRBD2. CDR3 length: 18 amino acids. From germline, CDR1 is NNHNN and CDR2 SYGAGS (reference sequence). V was clipped by 1 base and J by 0 bases; unmatched bases: 10. The sequenced part of the CDR3 DNA is TGTGCCAGCGGTGATCCTCTGGGGGGCGACTCTAGTCAAAACACCTTGTAC. The encoded protein is CASGDPLGGDSSQNTLY. In full, the CDR3 is CASGDPLGGDSSQNTLYF.

This clone has just a few counts. Mouse gene names apply. The read terminates 1 residue before the CDR3 end, so the remaining end is supplied by the germline J gene. This rearrangement joins TRBV13-2 to TRBJ2-7; 11 bases are a match to TRBD2. The CDR3 length is 14 residues. Germline CDR1 reads NNHNN; CDR2 reads SYGAGS (reference sequence). After removal of 5 bases from V and 4 bases from J, the junction contained 5 bases not matched to a gene. The chain's CDR3 is CASGGLGGRYEQYF. CDR3 DNA, as far as it was read: TGTGCCAGCGGCGGACTGGGGGGTCGTTATGAACAGTAC.

On this clone: Mouse gene names apply. The read ends 1 residue early relative to the CDR3; the germline J gene fills the gap. The rearrangement links TRBV3 to TRBJ1-1; possible D gene TRBD1, 6 bases. Per the germline V gene, CDR1 is SNHLY and CDR2 is FYNGKV (reference sequence). The V end was cut by 4 bases, the J end by 10 bases, with 13 bases between. CDR3 length equals 12 residues. CDR3 region: CASSSYRERVFF. CDR3 bases read: TGTGCCAGCAGCTCATACAGGGAGAGAGTCTTC.

This clone was observed a single time. Gene names and germline match the mouse. The CDR3 goes on 1 residue after the read ends, and that part is filled in from the germline J gene. V is TRBV19 and J is TRBJ2-4, with 7 bases lining up with TRBD1. Trimming removed 4 bases from V and 6 bases from J; junction bases left unmatched: 8. Germline loops: CDR1 FNHDT, CDR2 SITEND (reference sequence). The CDR3 runs 14 residues. CDR3 DNA (partial): TGTGCCAGCAGTCATTACAGGGGAGGGAACACCTTGTAC. Protein product: CASSHYRGGNTLY. The CDR3 in full is CASSHYRGGNTLYF.

A remark on this clone: The gene names here belong to mouse. The read gets to within 1 residue of the CDR3 end, and the germline J gene fills in the rest. The chain joins TRBV13-1 to TRBJ2-4; D possibly corresponds to TRBD2 (6 bases). Trimming left V 5 bases short and J 0 bases short, with 13 bases between. The V gene's germline CDR1 is NSHNY and CDR2 SYGAGN. The CDR3 runs to 15 residues. The CDR3 protein is CASRPDWSSQNTLYF. The sequenced CDR3 bases are TGTGCCAGCAGGCCCGACTGGTCTAGTCAAAACACCTTGTAC.

Of note for this clone: Gene names follow the mouse nomenclature. The missing CDR3 end, 1 residue past where the read stops, is filled in from the germline J gene. The chain combines TRBV1 with TRBJ1-4; TRBD1 matches 12 bases. From germline, CDR1 is NSQYPW and CDR2 LRSPGD (reference sequence). V lost 4 bases to trimming and J lost 7 bases; unmatched junction nucleotides: 7. CDR3 length: 16 amino acids. The sequenced CDR3 bases are TGCACCTGCAGTGGGGCCGGGACAGGGGGCGGCGAAAGATTATTT. It translates to CTCSGAGTGGGERLF. The entire CDR3 protein is CTCSGAGTGGGERLFF.

For this clone: The listed genes are named as in mouse. Coverage ceases 1 residue before the CDR3 finishes, and the germline J gene fills in the end. V and J are TRBV3 and TRBJ1-1; no reliable D call. Trimming cost V 3 bases and J 6 bases, with 5 bases left between them. Germline loops: CDR1 SNHLY, CDR2 FYNGKV (reference sequence). CDR3 length: 11 amino acids. The CDR3 sequence: CASSFWAEVFF. The DNA read from the CDR3 is TGTGCCAGCAGCTTCTGGGCAGAAGTCTTC.

This clone was picked up one time. Genes and germline are mouse. Read coverage stops 1 residue before the CDR3 terminus; the germline J gene supplies the remainder. The V call is TRBV13-2, the J call TRBJ2-4; TRBD2 matches 11 bases. CDR1 and CDR2 from the germline V gene are NNHNN and SYGAGS (reference sequence). After removal of 2 bases from V and 0 bases from J, the junction contained 5 bases not matched to a gene. The CDR3 runs to 17 residues. CDR3 DNA (partial): TGTGCCAGCGGTGAGGGGACTGGGGGTTTTAGTCAAAACACCTTGTAC. Encoded protein: CASGEGTGGFSQNTLY. The full-length CDR3 reads as CASGEGTGGFSQNTLYF.

On this clone itself: Mouse gene names apply. From the germline J gene comes the end of the CDR3, since the read stops 1 residue before it. The V call is TRBV26, the J call TRBJ2-1; D could derive from TRBD1 or TRBD2 (6 bases each). Between the trimmed V and J ends, which lost 2 bases and 0 bases, there was a span of 11 bases. Germline values: CDR1 KGHPV, CDR2 FQNQEV (reference sequence). The CDR3 spans 16 residues. CDR3 region: CASSLGGGYNYAEQFF. The covered CDR3 bases are TGTGCCAGCAGTCTGGGTGGGGGCTATAACTATGCTGAGCAGTTC.

Concerning this clone itself: Gene labels here are mouse ones. The CDR3 end lies 1 residue beyond the end of the read and is filled in from the germline J gene. V and J are TRBV16 and TRBJ2-5, with D uncertain. Trimming took 1 base from V and 5 from J, leaving 4 bases between them. The CDR3 spans 12 residues. From germline, CDR1 is SGHSA and CDR2 FRNQAP. The CDR3 loop is CASSLVRDTQYF. The part of the CDR3 DNA that was read is TGTGCAAGCAGCTTAGTTCGAGACACCCAGTAC.

This clone was recorded a few times. The gene symbols are mouse symbols. CDR3 bases read: TGTGCCAGCAGTGCTTCGGGCATAGAAACGCTGTAT. Protein sequence: CASSASGIETLY. In full, the CDR3 is CASSASGIETLYF. The chain employs TRBV13-1 and TRBJ2-3, with D hard to call. The observed sequence ends 1 residue before the CDR3 terminus, with the missing tail filled in from the germline J gene. Trimming cost V 3 bases and J 5 bases, with 10 bases left between them. This CDR3 is built from 13 residues. Germline CDR1 NSHNY, CDR2 SYGAGN.

This clone has just one count. Gene names are the mouse ones. The CDR3 goes on 1 residue after the read ends, and that part is filled in from the germline J gene. The rearrangement uses TRBV13-1 and TRBJ1-3, with D possibly matching TRBD1 (5 bases). This CDR3 contains 14 residues. Trimming took 2 bases from V and 1 from J, leaving 7 bases between them. Germline V gene lookup returns CDR1 NSHNY and CDR2 SYGAGN. The chain's CDR3 is CASSEDKSGNTLYF. The part of the CDR3 DNA that was read is TGTGCCAGCAGTGAGGACAAGTCTGGAAATACGCTCTAT.

Points on this clone: Any gene name here is a mouse gene name. The sequence runs out 1 residue before the end of the CDR3; the remainder is reconstructed from the germline J gene. The gene calls are TRBV17 and TRBJ2-5; D is ambiguous. Trimming stripped 8 bases from V and 3 bases from J, with 3 bases between. The germline CDR1 and CDR2 sequences are MNHDT and YYDKIL. The CDR3 is 10 residues long. The CDR3 sequence: CASGQDTQYF. The sequenced CDR3 bases are TGTGCTAGCGGGCAAGACACCCAGTAC.

This clone was seen more than once but under ten times. Germline and genes here are mouse. The read ends 1 residue early relative to the CDR3; the germline J gene fills the gap. V and J are TRBV13-1 and TRBJ2-7; D unclear. CDR3 length: 11 residues. V lost 0 bases and J lost 6, with 4 bases in between. Germline values: CDR1 NSHNY, CDR2 SYGAGN. CDR3 bases read: TGTGCCAGCAGTGATGCTTTTGAACAGTAC. This translates into CASSDAFEQY. The whole CDR3 is CASSDAFEQYF.

Comments on this clone: Any gene name here is a mouse gene name. Read sequence stops 1 residue before the CDR3 end, and the germline J gene provides the missing end. The genes are TRBV13-3 and TRBJ2-4; 8 nucleotides line up with TRBD2. The CDR3 spans 17 residues. V lost 0 bases and J lost 1; bases outside the gene matches: 7. CDR1 is NNHDY and CDR2 is SYVADS in the germline V gene. The sequenced part of the CDR3 DNA is TGTGCCAGCAGTGATGATCTGGGGGGTAGGGGTCAAAACACCTTGTAC. Its protein is CASSDDLGGRGQNTLY. The complete CDR3 sequence is CASSDDLGGRGQNTLYF.

On this clone itself: The gene symbols are mouse symbols. The read falls 1 residue short of the CDR3 end, and the missing part is taken from the germline J gene. The chain recombines TRBV1 with TRBJ1-3; 7 bases fit TRBD1. Germline V CDR1 and CDR2: NSQYPW, LRSPGD (reference sequence). The junction had 3 bases not matched to a gene; V was cut back by 4 bases and J by 0 bases. This CDR3 is built from 15 residues. Incomplete CDR3 DNA: TGCACCTGCAGTGGAGGGGACAGTTCTGGAAATACGCTCTAT. Translated, it gives CTCSGGDSSGNTLY. The entire CDR3 protein is CTCSGGDSSGNTLYF. The full variable domain, rest sourced from reference TRBV1 and TRBJ1-3, is VTLLEQNPRWRLVPRGQAVNLRCILKNSQYPWMSWYQQDLQKQLQWLFTLRSPGDKEVKSLPGADYLATRVTDTELRLQVANMSQGRTLYCTCSGGDSSGNTLYFGEGSRLIVV.

Concerning this clone: The genes and germline here are from mouse. Coverage ceases 1 residue before the CDR3 finishes, and the germline J gene fills in the end. V usage is TRBV26 and J usage is TRBJ2-1, with 12 bases that match TRBD2. The ends lost 6 bases at V and 1 base at J; junction bases unmatched: 1. This CDR3 contains 15 residues. The germline CDR1 and CDR2 sequences are KGHPV and FQNQEV (reference sequence). The sequenced part of the CDR3 DNA is TGTGCCAGCAGCGGGACTGGGGGGAACTATGCTGAGCAGTTC. Its protein product is CASSGTGGNYAEQF. The whole CDR3 sequence is CASSGTGGNYAEQFF.

As to this clone: Genes here carry mouse names. The CDR3 goes on 1 residue after the read ends, and that part is filled in from the germline J gene. The chain links TRBV26 to TRBJ1-1, with D possibly being TRBD1 (5 bases). This CDR3 is built from 12 residues. In germline, CDR1 is KGHPV, CDR2 FQNQEV (reference sequence). V was pared by 4 bases and J by 4 bases, with 7 bases between. This CDR3 reads CASSQGFTEVFF. Partial CDR3 DNA: TGTGCCAGCAGTCAGGGGTTCACAGAAGTCTTC. Using reference TRBV26 and TRBJ1-1 for the parts outside the CDR3, the full variable domain is NSKVIQTPRYLVKGQGQKAKMRCIPEKGHPVVFWYQQNKNNEFKFLINFQNQEVLQQIDMTEKRFSAECPSNSPCSLEIQSSEAGDSALYLCASSQGFTEVFFGKGTRLTVV.

Details on this clone: Germline and genes: mouse. The CDR3 end falls 1 residue outside the read, so it is completed with the germline J gene. The chain has TRBV13-2 and TRBJ2-3; possible D gene TRBD2, 6 bases. Germline V gene data show CDR1 as NNHNN and CDR2 as SYGAGS (reference sequence). This CDR3 is built from 15 residues. V shed 1 base and J shed 2 bases, with 11 bases lying between them. The CDR3 bases that were read are TGTGCCAGCGGTGATCCTGGGGCAAATGCAGAAACGCTGTAT. This translates into CASGDPGANAETLY. The whole CDR3 protein is CASGDPGANAETLYF.

With regard to this clone: Gene names are mouse gene names. The read comes to an end 1 residue before the CDR3 does, leaving the germline J gene to fill in the end. The rearrangement links TRBV1 to TRBJ1-5; 10 positions agree with TRBD1. CDR3 length equals 16 residues. Germline V CDR1 and CDR2: NSQYPW, LRSPGD (reference sequence). Trimming cost V 0 bases and J 4 bases; bases outside gene matches: 3. The sequenced CDR3 bases are TGCACCTGCAGTGCAGATAGGACAGGGGGGAACCAGGCTCCGCTT. It is translated as CTCSADRTGGNQAPL. The entire CDR3 reads CTCSADRTGGNQAPLF.

Turning to this clone: The gene symbols are mouse symbols. The DNA ends 1 residue before the CDR3 does, and the rest of the CDR3 is filled in from the germline J gene. The rearrangement links TRBV13-2 to TRBJ2-1; no reliable D call. CDR1 is NNHNN and CDR2 is SYGAGS in the germline V gene (reference sequence). The CDR3 runs to 12 residues. Trimming took off 1 base at V and 4 bases at J, with 3 bases between the two ends. The CDR3 sequence is CASGDLYAEQFF. Incomplete CDR3 DNA: TGTGCCAGCGGTGATTTGTATGCTGAGCAGTTC.

This clone was detected a few times. The genes and germline here are from mouse. Coverage ceases 1 residue before the CDR3 finishes, and the germline J gene fills in the end. This chain links TRBV14 with TRBJ2-4; tentatively, D is TRBD1 (6 bases). The CDR3 loop spans 14 amino acids. In germline, CDR1 is SGHDT, CDR2 FRDEAV. Trimming removed 4 bases at V and 0 bases at J, with 9 bases between. CDR3 sequence reads: CASSRDTSQNTLYF. The DNA read from the CDR3 is TGTGCCAGCAGTCGGGACACTAGTCAAAACACCTTGTAC. Drawing the rest from reference TRBV14 and TRBJ2-4, the complete variable domain is EAGVTQSPRYAVLQEGQAVSFWCDPISGHDTLYWYQQPRDQGPQLLVYFRDEAVIDNSQLPSDRFSAVRPKGTNSTLKIQSAKQGDTATYLCASSRDTSQNTLYFGAGTRLSVL.

Remarks on this clone: The gene names here belong to mouse. The read ends 1 residue shy of where the CDR3 ends; the end is completed using the germline J gene. V and J are TRBV13-2 and TRBJ2-5; TRBD2 matches 10 bases. This CDR3 region has 14 residues. V shed 5 bases and J 3 bases; nucleotides not matched to a gene: 3. Germline CDR1 and CDR2: NNHNN and SYGAGS (reference sequence). The sequenced part of the CDR3 DNA is TGTGCCAGCGGCCGGACTGGGGGACAAGACACCCAGTAC. Translation gives CASGRTGGQDTQY. The whole CDR3 is CASGRTGGQDTQYF.

Remarks on this clone: Gene names refer to mouse genes. The CDR3 reads CASSLTGGEGNQAPLF. Partial CDR3 DNA: TGTGCCAGCAGCCTTACAGGGGGCGAAGGCAACCAGGCTCCGCTT. The gene calls are TRBV5 and TRBJ1-5, with 9 bases aligning to TRBD1. Sequencing ends 1 residue short of the CDR3 end; the germline J gene provides the rest. The length of the CDR3 is 16 residues. V was clipped by 4 bases and J by 3 bases; unmatched bases: 7. CDR1 and CDR2 from the germline V gene are LGHNA and YNLKQL (reference sequence).